A single sample gave rise to the 24 T cell receptor beta chains below, sequenced in a study of beta chain features in type 1 diabetes. As every portion of the isolated RNA was reverse transcribed, the sequencing read expressed TCRB transcripts. Assay: immunoSEQ multiplex PCR; the TCRdb copy retains only in-frame clones and omits some. The table includes 150,000 to 180,000 clones, around 8% detected once. Sequenced material: central memory CD4+ T cells from blood. The receptors shown here come from a man younger than 30 in good health.

Ten or more counts support this clone. The gene calls are TRBV28 and TRBJ1-5; no clear D gene. CDR1 is MDHEN, CDR2 SYDVKM, per germline. V lost 5 bases, J lost 7 bases, and 18 bases lay in between. The CDR3 is 15 residues long. In DNA form, the CDR3 reads TGTGCCAGCAGTACGCGACGCGATAGAGGCCAGCCCCAGCATTTT. The encoded protein is CASSTRRDRGQPQHF.

This rearrangement joins TRBV7-3 to TRBJ2-3; D is perhaps TRBD2 (5 bases). The CDR3 contains 13 residues. Germline CDR1 and CDR2: SGHTA and FQGTGA. Trimming took 6 bases from V and 2 from J, leaving 9 bases between them. CDR3 protein: CASSSEATDTQYF. In nucleotides, the CDR3 is TGTGCCAGCAGTTCGGAGGCCACAGATACGCAGTATTTT. The full variable domain, in which reference TRBV7-3 and TRBJ2-3 provide the parts outside the CDR3, is GAGVSQTPSNKVTEKGKYVELRCDPISGHTALYWYRQSLGQGPEFLIYFQGTGAADDSGLPNDRFFAVRPEGSVSTLKIQRTERGDSAVYLCASSSEATDTQYFGPGTRLTVL.

The table lists this clone with a few counts. For the CDR3, the DNA is TGTGCCAGCAGCTTAGCGCCTCGCGGTGGCACAGATACGCAGTATTTT. This translates into CASSLAPRGGTDTQYF. The V gene is TRBV11-1, the J gene TRBJ2-3; D call uncertain. The CDR3 covers 16 residues. Germline-derived CDR1 and CDR2 are SGHAT and FQDESV (reference sequence). Between the trimmed V and J ends, which lost 0 bases and 1 base, there was a span of 11 bases.

The rearrangement joins TRBV5-1 to TRBJ2-2; D is unclear. V lost 0 bases, J lost 5 bases, and 5 bases lay in between. CDR1 and CDR2 (germline): SGHRS, YFSETQ. The CDR3 runs 13 residues. The CDR3 DNA sequence: TGCGCCAGCAGCTTGGTTCAGACCGGGGAGCTGTTTTTT. It translates to CASSLVQTGELFF.

This clone was found a few times. The gene calls are TRBV7-9 and TRBJ1-3; no clear D. The V gene's germline CDR1 is SEHNR and CDR2 FQNEAQ (reference sequence). CDR3 length: 15 amino acids. V was shortened by 1 base and J by 2 bases, with 9 bases between the two germline ends. CDR3 residues: CASSLGTGTGNTIYF. In nucleotides, the CDR3 is TGTGCCAGCAGCTTAGGTACCGGGACTGGAAACACCATATATTTT.

The rearrangement joins TRBV5-4 to TRBJ2-3, with a tentative D call TRBD1 (5 bases). Germline V lookup: CDR1 SGHNT, CDR2 YYREEE (reference sequence). The length of the CDR3 is 14 residues. V was shortened by 9 bases and J by 6 bases, with 20 bases between the two germline ends. CDR3 nucleotide sequence: TGTGCCATCCCAGGGAACTCAGGGCCGGATACGCAGTATTTT. This sequence encodes CAIPGNSGPDTQYF.

This clone showed up many times. V gene TRBV5-4 combines with J gene TRBJ2-6; TRBD1 agrees at 7 bases. V trimming: 2 bases; J trimming: 3 bases; junction bases outside the gene matches: 2. The CDR3 loop spans 15 amino acids. Germline assignment: CDR1 SGHNT and CDR2 YYREEE (reference sequence). The CDR3 reads CASSLGGYGANVLTF. DNA for the CDR3: TGTGCCAGCAGCTTAGGGGGCTATGGGGCCAACGTCCTGACTTTC.

The chain combines TRBV10-3 with TRBJ2-7; 8 bases fit TRBD1. The end of the DNA aligns better with TRBJ2-5, so the J call may be wrong. The germline V gene has CDR1 ENHRY and CDR2 SYGVKD. This CDR3 has 13 residues. CDR3 DNA: TGTGCCATCAGCAGGGGGCTGGAGGAGACCCAGTACTTC. This encodes CAISRGLEETQYF.

The J gene is TRBJ1-1, the V gene TRBV11-2, with D perhaps matching TRBD1 (5 bases). The CDR3 runs 16 residues. The ends were cut back, 1 base at V and 4 bases at J, with 16 bases in the middle. Germline V lookup: CDR1 SGHAT, CDR2 FQNNGV. CDR3 region: CASSLVARGGSTEAFF. CDR3 nucleotides: TGTGCCAGCAGCTTAGTCGCGAGGGGCGGGAGCACTGAAGCTTTCTTT.

V is TRBV5-1 and J is TRBJ2-7, with TRBD2 identical over 9 bases. This CDR3 contains 14 residues. Germline assignment: CDR1 SGHRS and CDR2 YFSETQ. Trimming took 6 bases from V and 2 from J; bases not matched to a gene: 6. DNA for the CDR3: TGCGCCAGCACCGTGACTAGCGGACCCTACGAGCAGTACTTC. It is translated as CASTVTSGPYEQYF.

This clone showed up just a few times. Other DNA sequences in the same sample also yield this CDR3. The chain has TRBV2 and TRBJ2-7, with D possibly TRBD1 on 6 matching bases. The CDR3 sequence is 13 residues long. Germline V CDR1 and CDR2: SNHLY, FYNNEI. V lost 4 bases and J lost 3, with 10 bases in between. CDR3 coding DNA: TGTGCCAGCAGTGGTCCCAGGGGCTACGAGCAGTACTTC. This gives the protein CASSGPRGYEQYF.

This clone was seen more than once but under ten times. V and J are TRBV7-2 and TRBJ1-5, with TRBD1 matching over 9 bases. The CDR3 totals 14 residues. V was pared by 5 bases and J by 3 bases, with 2 bases of the junction left unmatched. Germline V gene lookup returns CDR1 SGHTA and CDR2 FQGNSA. The CDR3 DNA is TGTGCCAGCAGCGGACAGGGGACCAATCAGCCCCAGCATTTT. Protein: CASSGQGTNQPQHF.

This clone was found a few times. This rearrangement joins TRBV6-5 to TRBJ2-1; 13 bases line up with TRBD2. The CDR3 contains 15 residues. Germline-derived CDR1 and CDR2 are MNHEY and SVGAGI. V was pared by 4 bases and J by 7 bases, with 4 bases of the junction left unmatched. The DNA of the CDR3 is TGTGCCAGCAGTTCCTGGACTAGCGGGGGAAATGAGCAGTTCTTC. It translates to CASSSWTSGGNEQFF.

The table lists this clone with a few counts. This rearrangement joins TRBV5-1 to TRBJ2-3; possibly TRBD1 for D (7 bases). With 4 bases removed from V and 0 bases from J, the gap between germline ends came to 12 bases. The CDR3 has 15 residues. Germline values: CDR1 SGHRS, CDR2 YFSETQ. The CDR3 DNA sequence: TGCGCCAGCAGCGGAGGGGGCGCGAGCACAGATACGCAGTATTTT. This gives the protein CASSGGGASTDTQYF.

This chain connects TRBV18 to TRBJ2-7, with 7 bases aligning to TRBD2. CDR3 length: 13 amino acids. V was pared by 5 bases and J by 5 bases, with 6 bases of the junction left unmatched. The germline V gene has CDR1 KGHSH and CDR2 LQKENI. CDR3 sequence (DNA): TGTGCCAGCTCAGCGGGAGTCGCTGACGAGCAGTACTTC. Translation gives CASSAGVADEQYF.

This chain connects TRBV30 to TRBJ2-7, with D perhaps TRBD2 (6 bases). Trimming left V 2 bases short and J 2 bases short, with 10 bases between. CDR1 and CDR2 (germline): GTSNPN, SVGIG (reference sequence). There are 13 residues in the CDR3. As DNA, the CDR3 is TGTGCCTGGAGTAGAGGGAGGACCTACGAGCAGTACTTC. Its translation: CAWSRGRTYEQYF.

The chain employs TRBV25-1 and TRBJ2-7; TRBD2 matches 8 bases. Trimming cost V 6 bases and J 2 bases; bases outside gene matches: 3. The CDR3 covers 13 residues. Per the germline V gene, CDR1 is MGHDK and CDR2 is SYGVNS. CDR3 sequence: CASSKRGTYEQYF. CDR3 sequence (DNA): TGTGCCAGCAGCAAGCGGGGGACCTACGAGCAGTACTTC.

This chain links TRBV7-2 with TRBJ2-1; 11 bases are a match to TRBD2. The CDR3 runs to 15 residues. Per the germline V gene, CDR1 is SGHTA and CDR2 is FQGNSA. V dropped 1 base and J dropped 7; count of bases not matched to a gene: 3. The CDR3 protein is CASSLGLAGRNEQFF. CDR3 nucleotide sequence: TGTGCCAGCAGCTTAGGACTAGCGGGACGAAATGAGCAGTTCTTC. The full variable domain, rest sourced from reference TRBV7-2 and TRBJ2-1, is GAGVSQSPSNKVTEKGKDVELRCDPISGHTALYWYRQSLGQGLEFLIYFQGNSAPDKSGLPSDRFSAERTGGSVSTLTIQRTQQEDSAVYLCASSLGLAGRNEQFFGPGTRLTVL.

This clone has ten or more counts. The chain recombines TRBV28 with TRBJ2-2, with TRBD1 as a possible D gene (6 bases). The germline CDR1 and CDR2 sequences are MDHEN and SYDVKM. The V end lost 7 bases, the J end lost 4 bases, and 19 bases lay between the germline ends. This CDR3 is 16 amino acids long. For the CDR3, the DNA is TGTGCCAGCATCCCAGGGGCGGCCATCGTCACCGGGGAGCTGTTTTTT. This translates into CASIPGAAIVTGELFF.

The chain is built from TRBV30 and TRBJ1-3; D gene ambiguous. This CDR3 is 11 amino acids long. Trimming took off 2 bases at V and 7 bases at J, with 6 bases between the two ends. Germline CDR1 is GTSNPN and CDR2 is SVGIG (reference sequence). CDR3 protein: CAWSRGNTIYF. The CDR3 DNA reads TGTGCCTGGAGTCGGGGTAACACCATATATTTT.

This clone turned up a few times. The chain has TRBV7-2 and TRBJ2-7, with 7 bases identical to TRBD2. The CDR3 extends over 13 amino acids. Looked up from germline, CDR1 is SGHTA and CDR2 is FQGNSA. The trim removed 4 bases at V and 6 bases at J, leaving 6 bases unmatched. The CDR3 bases are TGTGCCAGCAGCTCTCTAGCGGAAACCGAGCAGTACTTC. Protein product: CASSSLAETEQYF.

CDR3 in DNA: TGTGCCAGCAGTCAGGACAGGCGGCATAATTCACCCCTCCACTTT. This sequence encodes CASSQDRRHNSPLHF. V gene TRBV2 combines with J gene TRBJ1-6; 7 bases align to TRBD1. Germline CDR1 reads SNHLY; CDR2 reads FYNNEI. V shed 5 bases and J 5 bases; nucleotides not matched to a gene: 6. The CDR3 runs to 15 residues.

This clone has just a few counts. The chain employs TRBV27 and TRBJ1-1; 7 bases agree with TRBD1. This CDR3 has 12 residues. Germline V gene lookup returns CDR1 MNHEY and CDR2 SMNVEV (reference sequence). J gave up 7 bases and V 5 bases, and 4 bases lay outside the gene matches. CDR3 protein: CASSLDRVEAFF. CDR3 DNA sequence: TGTGCCAGCAGTCTCGACAGGGTTGAAGCTTTCTTT.

The chain has TRBV5-1 and TRBJ1-1, with D tentatively TRBD1 (5 bases). Per germline, CDR1 SGHRS and CDR2 YFSETQ. The CDR3 consists of 16 residues. Trimming stripped 5 bases from V and 1 base from J, with 18 bases between. Here the CDR3 DNA reads TGCGCCAGCAGGAGTACATTTTCGGGGGGGAACACTGAAGCTTTCTTT. Its protein product is CASRSTFSGGNTEAFF.